Shown below are 16 T cell receptor beta chains from a single sample sequenced in a study of graft-versus-host responses after intestinal transplantation (dated by TCRdb to the early 2020s). The time point label on this specimen signifies: cells obtained before transplantation from donor or recipient. Antigens for these TCRs are unknown. Receptors were amplified or captured by the immunoSEQ multiplex PCR assay. TCRdb obtained this table from immuneACCESS and retained in-frame rearrangements with V and J assigned. These tables miss some clones; where compared with another copy, unresolved V genes account for less than half of the shortfall, and the remainder is unexplained. This sample lists 99,000 or so clones; 80% to 95% were detected once. Over 0.06% of the sample is held by the ten biggest clonotypes. The sample was unstimulated CD8+ T cells sorted from spleen or lymph node cells, taken before transplant. These receptors originate from a human donor who was the organ donor for an intestinal transplant.

The chain couples TRBV7-3 to TRBJ2-3, with D possibly TRBD2 on 7 matching bases. Trimming cost V 5 bases and J 2 bases, with 11 bases left between them. The CDR3 runs to 14 residues. Germline assignment: CDR1 SGHTA and CDR2 FQGTGA. DNA for the CDR3: TGTGCCAGCAGCGGGGGGGCTTCCACAGATACGCAGTATTTT. It encodes CASSGGASTDTQYF.

The chain employs TRBV30 and TRBJ2-7; possibly TRBD2 for D (6 bases). The CDR3 has 15 amino acids. The V gene's germline CDR1 is GTSNPN and CDR2 SVGIG (reference sequence). V was trimmed by 4 bases and J by 1 base, leaving 17 bases between them. CDR3 residues: CAWNSLGSRSYEQYF. CDR3 bases: TGTGCCTGGAATAGTCTCGGGAGCCGTTCCTACGAGCAGTACTTC.

The gene calls are TRBV25-1 and TRBJ1-1; D remains unclear. The CDR3 contains 15 residues. The germline gives CDR1 MGHDK, CDR2 SYGVNS. Trimming left V 0 bases short and J 1 base short, with 9 bases between. The CDR3 coding sequence is TGTGCCAGCAGTGAATACCCAGGCTCGAACACTGAAGCTTTCTTT. This encodes CASSEYPGSNTEAFF.

The genes are TRBV29-1 and TRBJ2-7; TRBD1 agrees at 9 bases. The CDR3 is made up of 14 amino acids. Germline CDR1 SQVTM, CDR2 ANQGSEA. Losses at the gene ends were 3 bases for V and 2 bases for J; bases not matched to a gene: 5. The CDR3 nucleotides are TGCAGCGTTGACGTCCGGACAGGGGCCTACGAGCAGTACTTC. It encodes CSVDVRTGAYEQYF.

The genes are TRBV9 and TRBJ2-1; TRBD2 agrees at 8 bases. This CDR3 spans 18 amino acids. Germline V gives CDR1 SGDLS, CDR2 YYNGEE. V gave up 2 bases and J gave up 7 bases; unmatched junction bases: 17. This CDR3 is CASSVRSRRASGPNEQFF. The CDR3 DNA is TGTGCCAGCAGCGTCCGTAGCCGACGGGCTAGCGGGCCAAATGAGCAGTTCTTC.

This clone was seen a few times. The chain uses TRBV25-1 and TRBJ1-4; possibly TRBD1 for D (6 bases). The CDR3 contains 15 residues. V was pared by 5 bases and J by 6 bases, with 16 bases between. The germline V gene has CDR1 MGHDK and CDR2 SYGVNS. The CDR3 sequence: CASSPAGTYDEKLFF. DNA for the CDR3: TGTGCCAGCAGTCCCGCCGGGACATACGATGAAAAACTGTTTTTT.

The V gene is TRBV7-8, the J gene TRBJ2-5, with TRBD1 matching over 8 bases. With V trimmed by 4 bases and J by 7 bases, 11 bases remained unmatched. The CDR3 is 15 amino acids. Germline loops: CDR1 SGHVS, CDR2 FQNEAQ. This CDR3 reads CASSSVPTGDGTQYF. The CDR3 nucleotides read TGTGCCAGCAGCTCAGTACCGACAGGGGATGGGACCCAGTACTTC.

DNA of the CDR3: TGCGCCAGCACCTACGCCGAACTGACCATGGGTACAGGCGTTTCAGGAGAGACCCAGTACTTC. It codes for CASTYAELTMGTGVSGETQYF. The chain carries TRBV5-1 and TRBJ2-5; a weak D match, TRBD1 (5 bases). Germline CDR1 is SGHRS and CDR2 is YFSETQ. The CDR3 sequence is 21 residues long. V gave up 6 bases and J gave up 4 bases, with 37 bases separating them.

This clone came up once. CDR3 nucleotide sequence: TGTGCCAGCAGCCGAAACAGGTGTAATTCCTATGAGCAGTTCTTC. It is translated as CASSRNRCNSYEQFF. The genes are TRBV12-1 and TRBJ2-1; the D segment call TRBD1 is taken from the table without a DNA check. TRBV12-1 represents a pseudogene. CDR3 length: 15 residues.

The chain recombines TRBV29-1 with TRBJ1-1; 8 bases match TRBD1. The CDR3 has 13 residues. Germline V gives CDR1 SQVTM, CDR2 ANQGSEA. After removal of 2 bases from V and 4 bases from J, the junction contained 3 bases not matched to a gene. The CDR3 is CSVERTGITEAFF. Here the CDR3 DNA reads TGCAGCGTTGAAAGGACAGGGATCACTGAAGCTTTCTTT.

This chain joins TRBV5-4 and TRBJ2-5; D call uncertain. The CDR3 consists of 16 residues. Germline V gene sequence: CDR1 SGHNT, CDR2 YYREEE (reference sequence). V shed 2 bases and J shed 0 bases, with 14 bases lying between them. The CDR3 region is CASSFSRLDYQETQYF. In DNA form, the CDR3 reads TGTGCCAGCAGCTTTTCTCGTCTAGACTACCAAGAGACCCAGTACTTC.

The V gene is TRBV27, the J gene TRBJ2-5; possible D gene TRBD2, 6 bases. Germline CDR1 and CDR2: MNHEY and SMNVEV (reference sequence). Trimming removed 4 bases from V and 1 base from J, with 13 bases in between. The CDR3 loop spans 15 amino acids. The CDR3 coding sequence is TGTGCCAGCAGTTGGGGGGACGGGAGCCAAGAGACCCAGTACTTC. This gives the protein CASSWGDGSQETQYF.

CDR3 amino acids: CASSESRAPNGHGGSTGELFF. CDR3 bases: TGCGCCAGCAGTGAGTCGCGAGCTCCCAATGGACACGGGGGGTCCACCGGGGAGCTGTTTTTT. The chain links TRBV10-2 to TRBJ2-2; 7 bases agree with TRBD2. Trimming removed 0 bases from V and 4 bases from J; junction bases left unmatched: 20. The CDR3 covers 21 residues. Germline lookup yields CDR1 WSHSY and CDR2 SAAADI.

The chain carries TRBV7-8 and TRBJ2-7; possibly TRBD1 for D (5 bases). V was shortened by 1 base and J by 6 bases, with 16 bases between the two germline ends. The CDR3 consists of 15 residues. Germline V gene lookup returns CDR1 SGHVS and CDR2 FQNEAQ. The CDR3 DNA follows: TGTGCCAGCAGCTTAGTTGGGGCCTGGTTGGGCGAGCAGTACTTC. It codes for CASSLVGAWLGEQYF.

This clone has only one observation. The chain is built from TRBV7-9 and TRBJ2-1, with 7 positions matching TRBD2. Trimming removed 4 bases from V and 9 bases from J; junction bases left unmatched: 15. The length of the CDR3 is 16 residues. Germline V gene sequence: CDR1 SEHNR, CDR2 FQNEAQ (reference sequence). As DNA, the CDR3 is TGTGCCAGCAGCTGGGACCGGGACTATAGAATTGGTGAGCAGTTCTTC. It codes for CASSWDRDYRIGEQFF.

J is TRBJ2-1 and V is TRBV9, with unresolved D. Germline lookup yields CDR1 SGDLS and CDR2 YYNGEE. Trimming took 0 bases from V and 10 from J, leaving 5 bases between them. The CDR3 spans 11 residues. The CDR3 sequence: CASSVAQEQFF. The CDR3, as DNA: TGTGCCAGCAGCGTAGCACAGGAGCAGTTCTTC.